This paragraph reports one TCR beta chain. Its antigen remains undetermined. There are no base qualities to consult, and no much larger clone falls within one base. The data stem from a study of shared clonotypes between healthy human individuals (dated by TCRdb to 2018 to 2020). For context, the study as a whole: Three men and a couple of women, aged 18 to 49 years, made up the cohort. Libraries were prepared and TCR repertoires were sequenced by different laboratories using diverse techniques, in order to increase sequencing depth and limit assay-specific biases. To estimate repertoire size and how much clonotypes are shared between individuals, the study performed deep sequencing of blood TCR repertoires from roughly five healthy adults. For each donor, CD4 naive and CD4 memory were each run on three plates, CD8 naive on two plates, and CD8 memory on one plate. Between about 0.9 and 9 billion PBMCs per donor were obtained by leukapheresis. General findings and caveats noted by the study authors: Estimated clonotype richness was generally larger for naive than for memory subsets. Sharing across several donors was observed for 4.5% to 6.5% of naive CD4, 3.5% of naive CD8, over 2% of memory CD4, and about 0.38% of memory CD8 clonotypes. Because the study included only a small number of donors, the genetic and exposure-history diversity represented was limited. Clonotypes shared by all four sorted-subset donors showed higher generation probabilities than non-shared clonotypes. Pairwise subsampling led to the expectation that sequencing depth would affect the degree of clonotype sharing among donors. Only blood was sampled, and tissue TCR repertoires likely differ from those in blood. Even with the large sequencing depth, rarefaction of the sorted-subset datasets indicated that sequencing was incomplete.

Using the deep immunoSEQ assay, TCR CDR3 regions were amplified from genomic DNA by multiplex PCR. Extracted genomic DNA from each cell subset was spread evenly across all wells of several immunoSEQ 96-well plates, with each plate serving as a replicate. Each replicate PCR for sorted subsets received 200 ng genomic DNA, equal to about 29,000 T cell genomes. The purified libraries were quantified using a Qubit 3.0 fluorometer, sized with a Bioanalyzer 2100, and then quantified again using the KAPA Library Quantification kit. Each immunoSEQ 96-well plate was sequenced on its own single-read 150-cycle Illumina NextSeq 550 flow cell. The study's own analysis went as follows. Because only junctional sequences without quality scores were contained in the immunoSEQ output, filtering matching that applied to full-length reads could not be performed. Sequences were annotated with PyIR, a Python wrapper for IgBLAST v1.9, and V/J genes and CDR3 were assigned using IMGT germline references. Any read was removed if the V/J assignment was weak (E-value above 1e-6), the CDR3 was missing, or the read contained stop codons, out-of-frame junctions, or ambiguous translated residues. A V3J clonotype was defined by an identical inferred V gene, J gene, and CDR3 amino acid sequence. Percentage overlap between repertoires was calculated by dividing the number of shared unique clonotypes by the size of the smaller repertoire. Three approaches were used to assess repertoire richness: RTK rarefaction, the Chao1 estimator, and Recon v2.1 estimates of unobserved clonotypes. For all TCRbeta clonotypes obtained by the gDNA method from a few donors, generation probabilities were computed with OLGA. This is the immuneACCESS table as TCRdb keeps it, with only in-frame sequences that have V and J called. A part of the clones is gone; compared with another copy, unresolved V genes explain less than half, and the rest is unexplained. That table furnishes V, J and clone size, whereas the DNA furnished D and trimming. The table for this sample lists 1.5 million to 2.5 million clones; roughly 95% of them were counted only once. Around 1% of the sample comes from the top ten.

The germline V gene yields SGHDT for CDR1 and YYEEEE for CDR2. Trimming removed 3 bases from V and 9 bases from J, leaving 16 bases between the germline ends. Taken from cysteine to phenylalanine, the CDR3 has 14 residues. Only the CDR3 DNA is retained, 42 bases long and in frame from the first base. CD8 naive samples consisted of CD45RO-negative cells that were positively selected for CCR7, yielding a CD45RA+CCR7+ population without TemRA cells. The donors were healthy, HIV-negative adults who had no recently reported acute infections or vaccinations. Only Caucasian adults living in Nashville, Tennessee, USA were represented among the donors. After blood collection by leukapheresis, PBMCs were isolated using Ficoll-Histopaque density gradient centrifugation and then cryopreserved in the vapor phase of liquid nitrogen. Analytical flow cytometry was used to check the purity and quantity of every magnetically sorted T cell population. Genomic DNA was isolated from each sorted fraction and quantified by UV absorbance on a Nanodrop 2000c.

The specimen sequenced was naive CD8+ T cells sorted from blood. According to the study, the label for this sample's cell subset or site signals: CD45RA+CCR7+. The sequence derives from a man aged 18-30 years in good health. The chain uses TRBV5-6 and TRBJ1-5, with no reliable assignment of the D segment. The DNA sequence is as follows: TGTGCCAGCAGCTCCTCCTTGACACCACGGCCCCAGCATTTT. Its coded protein is CASSSSLTPRPQHF.